This paragraph reports one T cell receptor (beta chain). As yet, its antigen is unknown. This specimen comes from a study of T cell repertoires in cytomegalovirus infection. Study information: Alongside well-studied HLA-B-restricted CMV epitopes, recently identified HLA-C-restricted CMV epitopes were also used.

Deletions cut 0 bases from V and 5 bases from J, with 8 bases between. Germline assignment: CDR1 SEHNR and CDR2 FQNEAQ (reference sequence). This CDR3 is built from 13 residues. A single record per CDR3 protein comes from TCRdb applying MiXCR to the reads. The table has some 54,000 distinct CDR3 sequences, less than 20% seen once. The V gene is TRBV7-9, the J gene TRBJ2-7; D remains unclear. The source is a human donor in good health (CMV status not recorded). Some clones in this sample may be carry-over from other donors' samples. Sample: CD8+ T cells from cultured PBMCs, taken from culture after CMV antigen stimulation. CDR3 nucleotides: TGTGCCAGCAGCTTAGCGCGGCTGGACGAGCAGTACTTC. Its translation: CASSLARLDEQYF.